This T cell receptor (beta chain) is from a study of identical twins. MiXCR, applied by TCRdb to the 5' RACE reads, yields one record per CDR3 protein. The profile covers hundreds of thousands of distinct CDR3 sequences, with about 20% appearing a single time and around 14% taken by the ten largest. The CDR3 loop spans 15 amino acids. Losses at the gene ends were 3 bases for V and 7 bases for J; bases not matched to a gene: 8. From germline, CDR1 is SQVTM and CDR2 ANQGSEA. A single count supports this clonotype. This sample also appeared in a second study, on T cells expressing NK-cell markers. Per that study: Obtained from sorted CD3+CD56+NKG2C+, CD3+CD56+NKG2C- and CD3+CD56-NKG2C+ T cells were the TCR beta repertoires. The CD3+CD56-NKG2C+ fraction of several donors was also led by these clonotypes.

The sequence was collected from a woman younger than 30 in good health. The sample comprised PBMCs. This chain uses TRBV29-1 with TRBJ2-1; the match to TRBD2 covers 11 bases. The CDR3 region has the DNA TGCAGCGTTGAGATACTAGCGGGAGTCTTTAATGAGCAGTTCTTC. This gives the protein CSVEILAGVFNEQFF.